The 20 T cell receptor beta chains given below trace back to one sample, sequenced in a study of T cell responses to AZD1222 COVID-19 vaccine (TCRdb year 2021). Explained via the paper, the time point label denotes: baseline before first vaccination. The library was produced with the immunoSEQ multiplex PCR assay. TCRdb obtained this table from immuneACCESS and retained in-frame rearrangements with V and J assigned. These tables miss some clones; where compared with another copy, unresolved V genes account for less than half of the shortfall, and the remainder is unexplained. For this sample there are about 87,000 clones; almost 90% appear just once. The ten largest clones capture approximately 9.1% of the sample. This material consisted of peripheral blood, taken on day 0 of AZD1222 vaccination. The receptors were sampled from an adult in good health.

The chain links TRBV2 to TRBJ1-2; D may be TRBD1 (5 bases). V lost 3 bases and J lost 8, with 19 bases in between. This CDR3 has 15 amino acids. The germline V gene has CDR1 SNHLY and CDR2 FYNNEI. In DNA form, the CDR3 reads TGTGCCAGCAGTGATCCTGCAGGGCAAAGCCGGGGCTACACCTTC. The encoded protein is CASSDPAGQSRGYTF.

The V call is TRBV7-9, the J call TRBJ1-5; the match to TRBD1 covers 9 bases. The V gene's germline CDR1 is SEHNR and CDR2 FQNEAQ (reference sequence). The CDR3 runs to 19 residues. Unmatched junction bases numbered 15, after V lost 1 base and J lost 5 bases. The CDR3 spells CASSLGGGQGKEFYQPQHF. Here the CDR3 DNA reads TGTGCCAGCAGCTTAGGCGGCGGACAGGGGAAAGAATTTTATCAGCCCCAGCATTTT.

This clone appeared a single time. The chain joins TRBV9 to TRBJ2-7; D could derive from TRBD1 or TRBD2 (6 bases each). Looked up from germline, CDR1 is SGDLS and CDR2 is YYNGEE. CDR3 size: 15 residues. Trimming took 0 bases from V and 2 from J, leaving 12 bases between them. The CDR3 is CASSVGGANTYEQYF. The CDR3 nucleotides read TGTGCCAGCAGCGTAGGGGGGGCTAACACCTACGAGCAGTACTTC.

The CDR3 loop is CASSFSLLQPQHF. As DNA, the CDR3 is TGTGCCAGCAGCTTTTCATTACTTCAGCCCCAGCATTTT. V usage is TRBV5-6 and J usage is TRBJ1-5; D gene ambiguous. Trimming removed 2 bases from V and 6 bases from J, with 9 bases in between. Germline loops: CDR1 SGHDT, CDR2 YYEEEE. The CDR3 has 13 residues.

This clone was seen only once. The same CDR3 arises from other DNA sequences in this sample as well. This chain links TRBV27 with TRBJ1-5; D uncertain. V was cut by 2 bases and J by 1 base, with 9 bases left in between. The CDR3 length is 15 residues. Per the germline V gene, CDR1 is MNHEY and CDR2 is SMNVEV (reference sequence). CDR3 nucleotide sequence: TGTGCCAGCAGTTTAGGGCCGGGAAGCAATCAGCCCCAGCATTTT. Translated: CASSLGPGSNQPQHF.

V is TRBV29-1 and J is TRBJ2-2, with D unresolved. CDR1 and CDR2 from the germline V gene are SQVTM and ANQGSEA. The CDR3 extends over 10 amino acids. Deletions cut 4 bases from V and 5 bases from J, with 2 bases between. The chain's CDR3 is CSVGTGELFF. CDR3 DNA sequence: TGCAGCGTTGGTACCGGGGAGCTGTTTTTT.

The DNA of the CDR3 is TGTGCCAGCAGTGCGGGACTCCGGGGAAATTCACCCCTCCACTTT. It encodes CASSAGLRGNSPLHF. This chain joins TRBV2 and TRBJ1-6, with D possibly matching TRBD1 (5 bases). Germline CDR1 reads SNHLY; CDR2 reads FYNNEI. CDR3 length: 15 amino acids. V lost 4 bases to trimming and J lost 7 bases, with 14 bases between them.

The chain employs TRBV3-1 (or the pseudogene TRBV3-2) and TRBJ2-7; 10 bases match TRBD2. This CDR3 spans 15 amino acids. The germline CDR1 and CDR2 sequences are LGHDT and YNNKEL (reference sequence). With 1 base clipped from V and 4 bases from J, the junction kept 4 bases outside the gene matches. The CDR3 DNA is TGTGCCAGCAGCCAAGCTAGCGGGGGATCGTACGAGCAGTACTTC. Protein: CASSQASGGSYEQYF.

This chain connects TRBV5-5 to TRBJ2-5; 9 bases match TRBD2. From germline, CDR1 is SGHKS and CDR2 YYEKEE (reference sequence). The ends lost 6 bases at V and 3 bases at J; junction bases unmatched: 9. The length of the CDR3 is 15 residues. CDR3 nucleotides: TGTGCCAGCAAATTGGGGAGACTAGCGGAAGAGACCCAGTACTTC. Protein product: CASKLGRLAEETQYF. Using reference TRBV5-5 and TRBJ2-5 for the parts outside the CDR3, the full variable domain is DAGVTQSPTHLIKTRGQQVTLRCSPISGHKSVSWYQQVLGQGPQFIFQYYEKEERGRGNFPDRFSARQFPNYSSELNVNALLLGDSALYLCASKLGRLAEETQYFGPGTRLLVL.

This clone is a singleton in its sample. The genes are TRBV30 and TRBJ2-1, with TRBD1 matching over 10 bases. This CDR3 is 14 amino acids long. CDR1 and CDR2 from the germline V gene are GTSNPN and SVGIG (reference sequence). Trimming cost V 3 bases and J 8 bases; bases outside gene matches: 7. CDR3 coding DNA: TGTGCCTGGAGACCGGGACAGGGGTTCCATGAGCAGTTCTTC. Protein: CAWRPGQGFHEQFF.

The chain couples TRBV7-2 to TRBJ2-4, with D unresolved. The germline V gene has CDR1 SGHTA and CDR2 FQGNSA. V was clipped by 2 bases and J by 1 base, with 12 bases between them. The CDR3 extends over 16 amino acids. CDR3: CASSLRVHGAKNIQYF. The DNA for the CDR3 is TGTGCCAGCAGCTTACGAGTTCATGGGGCCAAAAACATTCAGTACTTC.

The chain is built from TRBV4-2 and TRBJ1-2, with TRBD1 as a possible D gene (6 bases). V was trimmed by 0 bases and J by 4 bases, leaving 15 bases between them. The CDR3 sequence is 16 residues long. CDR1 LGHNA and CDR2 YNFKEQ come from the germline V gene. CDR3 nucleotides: TGTGCCAGCAGCCAAGATATCGCTCCAGGGGCCTATGGCTACACCTTC. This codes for CASSQDIAPGAYGYTF.

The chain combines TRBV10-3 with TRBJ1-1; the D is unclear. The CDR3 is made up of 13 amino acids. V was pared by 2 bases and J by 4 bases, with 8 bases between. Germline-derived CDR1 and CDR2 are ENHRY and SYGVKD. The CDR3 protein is CAISEPESTEAFF. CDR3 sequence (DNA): TGTGCCATCAGTGAGCCGGAATCCACTGAAGCTTTCTTT.

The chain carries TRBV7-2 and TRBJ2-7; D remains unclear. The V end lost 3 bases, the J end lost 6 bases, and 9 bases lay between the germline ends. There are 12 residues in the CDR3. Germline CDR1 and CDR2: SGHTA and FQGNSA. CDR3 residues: CASSFRSGEQYF. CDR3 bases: TGTGCCAGCAGCTTCCGGTCCGGCGAGCAGTACTTC.

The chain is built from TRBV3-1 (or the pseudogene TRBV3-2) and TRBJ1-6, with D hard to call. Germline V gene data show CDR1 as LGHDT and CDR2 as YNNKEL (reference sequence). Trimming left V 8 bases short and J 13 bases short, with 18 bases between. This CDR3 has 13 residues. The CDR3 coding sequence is TGTGCCAGCGCAACCACGGGTTCGGCTCCCCTCCACTTT. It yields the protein CASATTGSAPLHF.

The CDR3 loop reads CASSPGQGSPTQYF. CDR3 in DNA: TGTGCCAGCAGCCCAGGACAGGGCTCTCCTACGCAGTATTTT. The chain links TRBV3-1 (or the pseudogene TRBV3-2) to TRBJ2-3, with 8 nucleotides matching TRBD1. CDR3 length equals 14 residues. V was pared by 4 bases and J by 8 bases, with 8 bases of the junction left unmatched. Germline CDR1 LGHDT, CDR2 YNNKEL (reference sequence).

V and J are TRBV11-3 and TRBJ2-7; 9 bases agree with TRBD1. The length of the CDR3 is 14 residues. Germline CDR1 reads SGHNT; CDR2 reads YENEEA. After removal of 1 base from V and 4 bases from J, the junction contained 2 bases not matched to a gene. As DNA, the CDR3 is TGTGCCAGCAGCTTAGCTGGACAGGGGTACGAGCAGTACTTC. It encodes CASSLAGQGYEQYF.

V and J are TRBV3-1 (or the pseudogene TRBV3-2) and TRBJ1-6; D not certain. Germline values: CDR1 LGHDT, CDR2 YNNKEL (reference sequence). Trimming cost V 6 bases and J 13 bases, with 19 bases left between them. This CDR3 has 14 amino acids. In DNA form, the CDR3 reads TGTGCCAGCAGACCAGGAGAATCCAATCGGCCCCTCCACTTT. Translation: CASRPGESNRPLHF.

Here the CDR3 reads CASSLQGMKEQYF. As DNA, the CDR3 is TGTGCCAGCAGTTTACAGGGGATGAAGGAGCAGTACTTC. V usage is TRBV27 and J usage is TRBJ2-7; the D gene is possibly TRBD1 (6 bases). This CDR3 is 13 amino acids long. The germline CDR1 and CDR2 sequences are MNHEY and SMNVEV (reference sequence). V lost 2 bases and J 7 bases, leaving 12 bases between the germline ends.

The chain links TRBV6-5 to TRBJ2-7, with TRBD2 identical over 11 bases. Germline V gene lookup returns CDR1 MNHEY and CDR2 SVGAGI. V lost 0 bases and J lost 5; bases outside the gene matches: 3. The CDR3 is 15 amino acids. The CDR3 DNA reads TGTGCCAGCAGTTACTCGCTAGCGGGGGGACACGAGCAGTACTTC. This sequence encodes CASSYSLAGGHEQYF.